This paragraph covers one T cell receptor beta chain sequence. The sample is drawn from a study of blood T cells in healthy people across ages. A J-beta primer mix and a sample-barcoded 5' primer were used in a second PCR of about 7 to 11 cycles. TCRdb reanalysed the 5' RACE reads using MiXCR and keeps one entry per CDR3 protein. Of 850,000 to 1,100,000 distinct CDR3 sequences listed, approximately 38% are singletons. Germline CDR1 reads LGHNA; CDR2 reads YNFKEQ. CDR3 length: 15 amino acids. The V gene lost 3 bases and the J gene lost 5 bases, with 13 bases spanning the gap. The TCR originated in a man between 18 and 29 years old in good health. This chain links TRBV4-2 with TRBJ2-2; perhaps TRBD2 as D (5 bases). The specimen was blood. The CDR3 loop reads CASSHPDGETGELFF. Written as DNA, the CDR3 is TGTGCCAGCAGCCACCCTGATGGGGAGACCGGGGAGCTGTTTTTT.